Here is one TCR beta chain with its context. What it binds is not known. The data were obtained in a study of shared clonotypes between healthy human individuals. The repertoire was sequenced with immunoSEQ multiplex PCR; TCRdb's copy has only in-frame clones and lacks some. The sample records about 680,000 clones, roughly 70% being singletons. Germline assignment: CDR1 MNHEY and CDR2 SMNVEV (reference sequence). Deletions cut 5 bases from V and 2 bases from J, with 15 bases between. This CDR3 has 16 amino acids. Broader study findings: All-four-donor shared clonotypes had higher generation probabilities than non-shared clonotypes did.

This chain uses TRBV27 with TRBJ2-2, with a tentative D call TRBD1 (6 bases). This TCR came from a woman in her 30s in good health. Specimen: memory CD4+ T cells sorted from blood. Subset: CD45RA-negative fraction. Here the CDR3 reads CASSTTRTDNTGELFF. As DNA, the CDR3 is TGTGCCAGCAGTACCACACGGACAGACAACACCGGGGAGCTGTTTTTT.